Following are 27 T cell receptor beta chains from one sample sequenced in a study of breast tumors, draining lymph nodes, adjacent tissues. Axillary draining lymph nodes of breast cancer patients supplied the node samples. One entry per CDR3 protein, called by TCRdb with MiXCR from the multiplex PCR reads. The table includes about 130,000 distinct CDR3 sequences, about 20% detected once. The sequenced material came from axillary lymph node tissue. These receptors all stem from a female donor with breast cancer. Some clones in this sample may be carry-over from other donors' samples.

This clonotype showed up many times. The CDR3 sequence: CATSGGQGSNQPQHF. CDR3 DNA sequence: TGTGCCACCAGCGGGGGACAGGGGAGCAATCAGCCCCAGCATTTT. J is TRBJ1-5 and V is TRBV15, with 10 bases lining up with TRBD1. The V gene end was trimmed by 5 bases and the J gene end by 1 base; junction bases not matched to a gene: 2. Germline CDR1 LNHNV, CDR2 YYDKDF (reference sequence). The CDR3 spans 15 residues.

This clonotype has only a few counts. This chain connects TRBV3-1 to TRBJ2-2; weak D call: TRBD2 (6 bases). Germline-derived CDR1 and CDR2 are LGHDT and YNNKEL (reference sequence). This CDR3 spans 17 amino acids. V lost 0 bases and J 4 bases, leaving 15 bases between the germline ends. The chain's CDR3 is CASSQDLIGLSTGELFF. The DNA for the CDR3 is TGTGCCAGCAGCCAAGATCTTATAGGACTAAGCACCGGGGAGCTGTTTTTT.

As to this clonotype: This clone may be a read error of a much larger clone one base away. The CDR3 ends on some other residue instead of the conserved phenylalanine or tryptophan, so this is likely a read error. The J gene is TRBJ2-7, the V gene TRBV7-9; D is uncertain. Germline-derived CDR1 and CDR2 are SEHNR and FQNEAQ (reference sequence). The CDR3 contains 14 residues. V lost 5 bases and J 2 bases, leaving 13 bases between the germline ends. In DNA, the CDR3 is TGTGCCAGCAGCCTAAGGACGGACGCCTACGAGCAGTACCTC. The encoded protein is CASSLRTDAYEQYL.

This clonotype was seen ten or more times. V usage is TRBV20-1 and J usage is TRBJ2-1; 8 nucleotides line up with TRBD2. V shed 4 bases and J 4 bases; nucleotides not matched to a gene: 9. Looked up from germline, CDR1 is DFQATT and CDR2 is SNEGSKA (reference sequence). The CDR3 runs 15 residues. The CDR3 protein is CSAITGTRGYNEQFF. For the CDR3, the DNA is TGCAGTGCTATCACCGGGACTAGGGGATACAATGAGCAGTTCTTC.

This clonotype was counted many times. This chain joins TRBV10-3 and TRBJ2-7; a weak D match, TRBD2 (6 bases). The germline CDR1 and CDR2 sequences are ENHRY and SYGVKD. V shed 2 bases and J shed 7 bases, with 18 bases lying between them. This CDR3 region has 15 residues. CDR3 in DNA: TGTGCCATCAGTGAGCCTGAACGGAGGGTAACAGAGCAGTACTTC. Translated, it gives CAISEPERRVTEQYF.

The chain combines TRBV4-2 with TRBJ1-5, with TRBD1 as a possible D gene (5 bases). Germline assignment: CDR1 LGHNA and CDR2 YNFKEQ. V lost 0 bases and J 6 bases, leaving 12 bases between the germline ends. The CDR3 consists of 15 residues. In DNA, the CDR3 is TGTGCCAGCAGCCAAGAGGGAAACGGGGGTCAGCCCCAGCATTTT. Translating it yields CASSQEGNGGQPQHF.

To note about this clonotype: Since a much larger clone is just one base distant, this may be a read error. The chain joins TRBV7-3 to TRBJ2-1; D uncertain. V shed 4 bases and J shed 8 bases, with 18 bases lying between them. Germline V gene lookup returns CDR1 SGHTA and CDR2 FQGTGA. This CDR3 has 15 amino acids. DNA of the CDR3: TGTGCCAGCAGCTCCCTAGTCGTTTCACGGGATGAGCAGTTCTTC. This codes for CASSSLVVSRDEQFF.

The chain combines TRBV6-1 with TRBJ1-5; no definite D call. CDR1 and CDR2 from the germline V gene are MNHNS and SASEGT. This CDR3 region has 13 residues. V was trimmed by 6 bases and J by 4 bases, leaving 10 bases between them. This CDR3 is CASRGNLNQPQHF. The CDR3 DNA is TGTGCCAGCAGGGGGAATTTAAATCAGCCCCAGCATTTT.

The chain is built from TRBV7-3 and TRBJ2-6, with TRBD1 matching 8 bases. Germline-derived CDR1 and CDR2 are SGHTA and FQGTGA. The junction had 8 bases not matched to a gene; V was cut back by 1 base and J by 0 bases. CDR3 length: 19 residues. Here the CDR3 reads CASSLIRDRPDSGANVLTF. DNA of the CDR3: TGTGCCAGCAGCTTAATTAGGGACAGGCCAGACTCTGGGGCCAACGTCCTGACTTTC.

Only a few counts were recorded for this clonotype. A much larger clone sits a single nucleotide away, making a read error possible. This chain connects TRBV4-2 to TRBJ2-3, with 9 bases fitting TRBD2. The CDR3 covers 16 residues. CDR1 is LGHNA, CDR2 YNFKEQ, per germline. For the CDR3, the DNA is TGTGCCGGCAGCCGTCAGCGGGAGGCCCACACAGATACGCAGTATTTT. This codes for CAGSRQREAHTDTQYF.

This clonotype was seen many times. The genes are TRBV15 and TRBJ1-6, with TRBD1 as a possible D gene (5 bases). With 1 base removed from V and 3 bases from J, the gap between germline ends came to 10 bases. Germline lookup yields CDR1 LNHNV and CDR2 YYDKDF (reference sequence). CDR3 length equals 16 residues. Here the CDR3 reads CATSRGVGGYNSPLHF. CDR3 nucleotide sequence: TGTGCCACCAGCAGAGGGGTCGGGGGCTATAATTCACCCCTCCACTTT. The full variable domain, in which reference TRBV15 and TRBJ1-6 provide the parts outside the CDR3, is DAMVIQNPRYQVTQFGKPVTLSCSQTLNHNVMYWYQQKSSQAPKLLFHYYDKDFNNEADTPDNFQSRRPNTSFCFLDIRSPGLGDTAMYLCATSRGVGGYNSPLHFGNGTRLTVT.

This clonotype was counted only a few times. This chain connects TRBV6-1 to TRBJ1-4; 8 positions match TRBD1. Germline CDR1 is MNHNS and CDR2 is SASEGT. J gave up 3 bases and V 0 bases, and 12 bases lay outside the gene matches. This CDR3 spans 19 amino acids. The CDR3 reads CASSEALPGQVAANEKLFF. The CDR3 bases are TGTGCCAGCAGTGAAGCTCTTCCGGGACAGGTTGCGGCTAATGAAAAACTGTTTTTT.

Many counts were recorded for this clonotype. CDR3 protein: CASGAGGAGNEQFF. DNA of the CDR3: TGCGCCAGCGGCGCGGGAGGCGCGGGGAATGAGCAGTTCTTC. The rearrangement uses TRBV5-1 and TRBJ2-1; 8 bases agree with TRBD2. Trimming removed 7 bases from V and 7 bases from J; junction bases left unmatched: 10. Germline CDR1 SGHRS, CDR2 YFSETQ. CDR3 size: 14 residues.

Many counts were recorded for this clonotype. This sequence joins TRBV7-9 and TRBJ2-5, with a weak D call TRBD1 (6 bases). V lost 3 bases and J 6 bases, leaving 11 bases between the germline ends. Looked up from germline, CDR1 is SEHNR and CDR2 is FQNEAQ (reference sequence). The CDR3 loop spans 13 amino acids. In nucleotides, the CDR3 is TGTGCCAGCAGCTTCCAAGACAGGCAGACCCAGTACTTC. Encoded protein: CASSFQDRQTQYF. Variable domain in full (rest from reference TRBV7-9 and TRBJ2-5): DTGVSQNPRHKITKRGQNVTFRCDPISEHNRLYWYRQTLGQGPEFLTYFQNEAQLEKSRLLSDRFSAERPKGSFSTLEIQRTEQGDSAMYLCASSFQDRQTQYFGPGTRLLVL.

This clonotype appeared a few times. The rearrangement uses TRBV28 and TRBJ2-1; 7 bases are shared with TRBD2. Germline V gene sequence: CDR1 MDHEN, CDR2 SYDVKM. J lost 0 bases, V lost 8 bases, and 4 bases had no gene match. This CDR3 region has 14 residues. The CDR3 here is CASRGGGSYNEQFF. CDR3 nucleotide sequence: TGTGCCAGCCGCGGCGGGGGCTCCTACAATGAGCAGTTCTTC. Drawing the rest from reference TRBV28 and TRBJ2-1, the complete variable domain is DVKVTQSSRYLVKRTGEKVFLECVQDMDHENMFWYRQDPGLGLRLIYFSYDVKMKEKGDIPEGYSVSREKKERFSLILESASTNQTSMYLCASRGGGSYNEQFFGPGTRLTVL.

This clonotype was recorded many times. V usage is TRBV19 and J usage is TRBJ1-2; D is unresolved. Trimming shortened V by 1 base and J by 7 bases, and 13 bases separated the two germline ends. The CDR3 totals 14 residues. Germline CDR1 reads LNHDA; CDR2 reads SQIVND (reference sequence). Here the CDR3 DNA reads TGTGCCAGTAGTATAGGATCGGGGTTGGCTGGCTACACCTTC. Translation: CASSIGSGLAGYTF.

This chain uses TRBV5-1 with TRBJ2-4; 10 bases map to TRBD2. CDR1 is SGHRS, CDR2 YFSETQ, per germline. The V and J ends lost 4 bases and 9 bases, in that order; junction bases with no gene match: 7. CDR3 size: 14 residues. The CDR3 spells CASSPEAGGGIQYF. The CDR3 bases are TGCGCCAGCAGCCCGGAAGCGGGAGGGGGCATTCAGTACTTC. Variable domain in full (rest from reference TRBV5-1 and TRBJ2-4): KAGVTQTPRYLIKTRGQQVTLSCSPISGHRSVSWYQQTPGQGLQFLFEYFSETQRNKGNFPGRFSGRQFSNSRSEMNVSTLELGDSALYLCASSPEAGGGIQYFGAGTRLSVL.

This clonotype has at least ten counts. The chain joins TRBV20-1 to TRBJ2-2; D may correspond to TRBD1 or TRBD2 (6 bases each). This CDR3 contains 17 residues. The germline gives CDR1 DFQATT, CDR2 SNEGSKA (reference sequence). Trimming took 0 bases from V and 1 from J, leaving 15 bases between them. The CDR3 DNA follows: TGCAGTGCTAGAGAAGGAGGGGGGCGGGGGAACACCGGGGAGCTGTTTTTT. Its protein product is CSAREGGGRGNTGELFF.

Note on this clonotype: Just one base apart from a much larger clone, this may be a read error. This chain links TRBV7-2 with TRBJ1-3; D is undetermined. V was shortened by 6 bases and J by 7 bases, with 7 bases between the two germline ends. Germline V lookup: CDR1 SGHTA, CDR2 FQGNSA. The CDR3 spans 11 residues. CDR3 protein: CASSLSNTIYF. For the CDR3, the DNA is TGTGCCAGCAGTCTTAGTAACACCATATATTTT.

As regards this clonotype: A much larger clonotype is one base distant, so this may be a read error. The chain is built from TRBV5-1 and TRBJ2-7, with D maybe TRBD1 (6 bases). Trimming left V 3 bases short and J 9 bases short, with 16 bases between. Germline V CDR1 and CDR2: SGHRS, YFSETQ. The CDR3 spans 13 residues. DNA for the CDR3: TGCGCCAGCAGCTCGCTATGGGACATCGGGCAGTACTTC. The encoded protein is CASSSLWDIGQYF.

This clonotype was recorded at least ten times. The gene calls are TRBV3-1 and TRBJ1-5, with D uncertain. Deletions cut 5 bases from V and 2 bases from J, with 13 bases between. In germline, CDR1 is LGHDT, CDR2 YNNKEL (reference sequence). The CDR3 is made up of 15 amino acids. The CDR3 spells CASSSEAGGNQPQHF. The DNA of the CDR3 is TGTGCCAGCAGCTCGGAGGCAGGAGGCAATCAGCCCCAGCATTTT.

This chain uses TRBV27 with TRBJ1-3; weak D call: TRBD1 (5 bases). Between the trimmed V and J ends, which lost 4 bases and 4 bases, there was a span of 17 bases. The germline CDR1 and CDR2 sequences are MNHEY and SMNVEV (reference sequence). This CDR3 has 16 amino acids. The CDR3 sequence: CASSSVRARGGNTIYF. CDR3 in DNA: TGTGCCAGCAGTTCTGTCAGGGCCCGGGGGGGAAACACCATATATTTT.

Comment on this clonotype: This may be a read error: a much more frequent sequence differs by one nucleotide. This rearrangement joins TRBV2 to TRBJ1-5; D unresolved. Germline loops: CDR1 SNHLY, CDR2 FYNNEI. This CDR3 contains 13 residues. CDR3 protein: CTSSVGYNQPQHF. The CDR3 DNA is TGTACCAGCAGTGTGGGCTACAATCAGCCCCAGCATTTT.

This clonotype has more than one count but fewer than ten. The V call is TRBV7-3, the J call TRBJ2-1; the D is unclear. V was cut by 2 bases and J by 8 bases, with 13 bases left in between. CDR1 is SGHTA, CDR2 FQGTGA, per germline. This CDR3 has 14 residues. CDR3 DNA sequence: TGTGCCAGCAGCTTAGAGCTTGGGATGGATGAGCAGTTCTTC. Residues: CASSLELGMDEQFF.

Turning to this clonotype: Just one base apart from a much larger clone, this may be a read error. The gene calls are TRBV10-3 and TRBJ1-2; 7 nucleotides agree with TRBD1. CDR3 length: 14 amino acids. Losses at the gene ends were 7 bases for V and 4 bases for J; bases not matched to a gene: 9. The V gene's germline CDR1 is ENHRY and CDR2 SYGVKD. The CDR3 loop reads CAITNRTGVYGYTF. DNA of the CDR3: TGTGCCATCACCAACCGGACAGGCGTCTATGGCTACACCTTC.

This clonotype was picked up many times. V and J are TRBV5-4 and TRBJ2-3, with TRBD2 matching over 9 bases. The CDR3 consists of 15 residues. The J segment lost 6 bases and the V segment lost 4 bases, leaving 9 bases of the junction unmatched. Germline V gives CDR1 SGHNT, CDR2 YYREEE (reference sequence). This CDR3 is CASSTKRGVGDTQYF. The CDR3 DNA follows: TGTGCCAGCAGCACCAAGCGGGGGGTTGGCGATACGCAGTATTTT.

In its sample, this clonotype was seen many times. The CDR3 reads CASSLRAGGNSPLHF. CDR3 in DNA: TGTGCCAGCAGTTTACGGGCAGGGGGTAATTCACCCCTCCACTTT. The J gene is TRBJ1-6, the V gene TRBV27; 7 positions agree with TRBD1. Germline CDR1 is MNHEY and CDR2 is SMNVEV (reference sequence). With V trimmed by 2 bases and J by 6 bases, 4 bases remained unmatched. The CDR3 is 15 amino acids.